These 11 T cell receptor beta chains came from one sample sequenced in a study of blood T cells in healthy people across ages. Through a sample-barcoded 5' primer and a J-beta primer mix, a second PCR was run for roughly 6 to 11 cycles. TCRdb re-called the 5' RACE reads with MiXCR, one entry per CDR3 protein. This repertoire shows under 1 million distinct CDR3 sequences, around 43% found once; its top ten account for around 21%. The sequenced material came from blood. These receptor sequences come from a man in his fifties or sixties in good health.

V gene TRBV20-1 combines with J gene TRBJ2-1; D may be TRBD2 (6 bases). This CDR3 contains 15 residues. In germline, CDR1 is DFQATT, CDR2 SNEGSKA (reference sequence). V was cut by 0 bases and J by 6 bases, with 15 bases left in between. DNA for the CDR3: TGCAGTGCTAGAGATCAGAATAGCGGACTCAATGAGCAGTTCTTC. Its protein is CSARDQNSGLNEQFF.

The gene calls are TRBV20-1 and TRBJ2-7, with D hard to call. The V gene's germline CDR1 is DFQATT and CDR2 SNEGSKA (reference sequence). This CDR3 region has 11 residues. V dropped 3 bases and J dropped 4 bases, with 7 bases sitting between them. Written as DNA, the CDR3 is TGCAGTGCTAGCAAGGATTACGAGCAGTACTTC. Residues: CSASKDYEQYF.

This chain joins TRBV4-3 and TRBJ2-7; D is unresolved. Trimming shortened V by 0 bases and J by 5 bases, and 11 bases separated the two germline ends. Per germline, CDR1 LGHNA and CDR2 YSLEER. The CDR3 is made up of 14 amino acids. CDR3 region: CASSQDRAIHEQYF. The CDR3 nucleotides read TGCGCCAGCAGCCAAGATCGGGCAATCCACGAGCAGTACTTC.

The chain links TRBV4-3 to TRBJ1-2; the D is unclear. The CDR3 loop spans 15 amino acids. The ends were cut back, 0 bases at V and 8 bases at J, with 16 bases in the middle. The germline V gene has CDR1 LGHNA and CDR2 YSLEER. This CDR3 reads CASSQDRAGGGGYTF. The DNA of the CDR3 is TGCGCCAGCAGCCAAGATCGTGCGGGCGGCGGCGGCTACACCTTC.

V gene TRBV7-2 combines with J gene TRBJ2-5; 9 bases are a match to TRBD2. Germline CDR1 and CDR2: SGHTA and FQGNSA. This CDR3 comprises 15 residues. J lost 2 bases, V lost 3 bases, and 4 bases had no gene match. CDR3 in DNA: TGTGCCAGCAGCTTGGGGACTAGCCCACAAGAGACCCAGTACTTC. As protein: CASSLGTSPQETQYF.

This rearrangement joins TRBV7-9 to TRBJ2-5; no firm D call. The J call may be wrong; the DNA end is better matched by TRBJ2-7. Germline V gene sequence: CDR1 SEHNR, CDR2 FQNEAQ (reference sequence). This CDR3 spans 11 amino acids. The CDR3 DNA reads TGTGCCAGCAGCTCCCAGTTCGAGCAGTACTTC. It codes for CASSSQFEQYF.

The genes are TRBV6-5 and TRBJ2-1, with 7 nucleotides matching TRBD1. Germline lookup yields CDR1 MNHEY and CDR2 SVGAGI. The length of the CDR3 is 15 residues. V gave up 5 bases and J gave up 4 bases; unmatched junction bases: 8. The CDR3 sequence: CASSDGTDEYNEQFF. CDR3 nucleotide sequence: TGTGCCAGCAGTGATGGGACAGACGAATACAATGAGCAGTTCTTC.

The chain carries TRBV5-4 and TRBJ1-2; the match to TRBD1 covers 9 bases. The CDR3 runs 16 residues. The germline CDR1 and CDR2 sequences are SGHNT and YYREEE (reference sequence). The ends lost 0 bases at V and 4 bases at J; junction bases unmatched: 7. CDR3 sequence: CASSLEGGQGTYGYTF. CDR3 nucleotides: TGTGCCAGCAGCTTGGAGGGGGGACAGGGTACCTATGGCTACACCTTC. Drawing the rest from reference TRBV5-4 and TRBJ1-2, the complete variable domain is ETGVTQSPTHLIKTRGQQVTLRCSSQSGHNTVSWYQQALGQGPQFIFQYYREEENGRGNFPPRFSGLQFPNYSSELNVNALELDDSALYLCASSLEGGQGTYGYTFGSGTRLTVV.

The genes are TRBV15 and TRBJ2-5; D is tentatively TRBD1 or TRBD2 (5 bases each). The DNA end lines up better with TRBJ2-1; the J call may be wrong. The CDR3 totals 16 residues. Germline CDR1 and CDR2: LNHNV and YYDKDF (reference sequence). CDR3 sequence reads: CATSRDMMGPQETQFF. The CDR3, as DNA: TGTGCCACCAGCAGAGATATGATGGGACCCCAAGAGACCCAGTTCTTC.

The J gene is TRBJ1-4, the V gene TRBV5-1; 7 bases fit TRBD1. Trimming at V came to 4 bases and at J to 4 bases, leaving 4 bases not matched to a gene. Germline V gives CDR1 SGHRS, CDR2 YFSETQ. The CDR3 sequence is 14 residues long. CDR3: CASSKGQYNEKLFF. As DNA, the CDR3 is TGCGCCAGCAGCAAGGGACAGTATAATGAAAAACTGTTTTTT. Supplemented by reference TRBV5-1 and TRBJ1-4, the full variable domain reads KAGVTQTPRYLIKTRGQQVTLSCSPISGHRSVSWYQQTPGQGLQFLFEYFSETQRNKGNFPGRFSGRQFSNSRSEMNVSTLELGDSALYLCASSKGQYNEKLFFGSGTQLSVL.

Only a few counts were recorded for this clonotype. The rearrangement joins TRBV18 to TRBJ2-7; D is possibly TRBD1 or TRBD2 (5 bases each). The J call could be wrong; TRBJ2-5 is a better fit for the DNA end. This CDR3 has 13 residues. Germline V lookup: CDR1 KGHSH, CDR2 LQKENI. This CDR3 is CASSQGRKETQYF. CDR3 nucleotides: TGTGCCAGCTCCCAGGGACGGAAAGAGACCCAGTACTTC.